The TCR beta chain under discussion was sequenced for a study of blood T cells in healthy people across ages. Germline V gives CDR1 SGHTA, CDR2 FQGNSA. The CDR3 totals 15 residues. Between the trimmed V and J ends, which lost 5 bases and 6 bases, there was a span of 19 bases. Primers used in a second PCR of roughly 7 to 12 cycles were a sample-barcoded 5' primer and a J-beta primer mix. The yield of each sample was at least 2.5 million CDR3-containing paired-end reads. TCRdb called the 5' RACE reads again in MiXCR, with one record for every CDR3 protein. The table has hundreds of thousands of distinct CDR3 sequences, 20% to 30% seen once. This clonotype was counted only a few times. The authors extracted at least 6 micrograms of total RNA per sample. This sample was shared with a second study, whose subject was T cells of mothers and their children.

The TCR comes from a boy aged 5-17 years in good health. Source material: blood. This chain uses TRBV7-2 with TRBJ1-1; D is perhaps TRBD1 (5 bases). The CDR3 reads CASSPTRGARAEAFF. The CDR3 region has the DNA TGTGCCAGCAGCCCTACTCGGGGCGCAAGGGCTGAAGCTTTCTTT.